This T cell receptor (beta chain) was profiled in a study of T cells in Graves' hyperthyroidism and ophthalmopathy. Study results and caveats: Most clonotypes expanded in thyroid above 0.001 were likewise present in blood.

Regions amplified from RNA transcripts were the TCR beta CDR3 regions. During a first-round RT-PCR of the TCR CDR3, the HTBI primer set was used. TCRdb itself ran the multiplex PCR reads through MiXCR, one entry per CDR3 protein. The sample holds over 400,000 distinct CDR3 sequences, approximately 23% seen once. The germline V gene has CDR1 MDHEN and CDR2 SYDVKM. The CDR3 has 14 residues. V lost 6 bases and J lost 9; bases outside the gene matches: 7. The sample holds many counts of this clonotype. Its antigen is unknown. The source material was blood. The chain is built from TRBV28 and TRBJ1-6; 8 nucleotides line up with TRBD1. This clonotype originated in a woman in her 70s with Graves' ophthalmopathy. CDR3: CASSRGQDLSPLHF. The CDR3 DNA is TGTGCCAGCAGCCGGGGACAGGATCTTTCACCCCTCCACTTT.